Detailed here is one TCR beta chain. This sample is drawn from a study of blood T cell repertoires in COVID-19. The CDR3 consists of 12 residues. Germline CDR1 and CDR2: MNHEY and SMNVEV (reference sequence). V was trimmed by 4 bases and J by 6 bases, leaving 10 bases between them. Authors' data handling: Nucleated cell counts were estimated from reference gene primer amplification. The method was immunoSEQ multiplex PCR; TCRdb's version includes in-frame clones alone and lacks a portion of them. From that table come the V and J calls and clone size; the DNA was used to work out D and trimming. The sample records over 110,000 clones, 88% being singletons.

The genes are TRBV27 and TRBJ2-7; D possibly corresponds to TRBD1 (5 bases). The specimen sequenced was peripheral blood. The TCR comes from a human donor in a cohort sampled during active COVID-19. CDR3 in amino acids: CASSSDRGEQYF. The CDR3 DNA is TGTGCCAGCAGTTCAGATAGGGGCGAGCAGTACTTC.